This entry is about one T cell receptor beta chain. The CDR3 is 11 amino acids. Per germline, CDR1 MNHNS and CDR2 SASEGT. Between the trimmed V and J ends, which lost 8 bases and 3 bases, there was a span of 7 bases. The sample originates from a study of HIV-infected patients and healthy controls. Via MiXCR, TCRdb re-called the 5' RACE reads, giving one row per CDR3 protein. The table has 65,000 to 70,000 distinct CDR3 sequences, approximately 15% seen once. This sequence was found in a human donor in good health. V is TRBV6-1 and J is TRBJ1-1, with unresolved D. The specimen was CD4+ T cells from blood. The CDR3 protein is CASRRYTEAFF. CDR3 in DNA: TGTGCCAGCCGAAGGTACACTGAAGCTTTCTTT.